The present T cell receptor beta chain was sequenced within a study of T-cell reconstitution after alpha-beta-depleted transplantation in children. This CDR3 comprises 11 residues. A library of TCRbeta sequences, prepared with unique molecular identifiers, was generated. Using its own MiXCR run on the PCR reads, TCRdb lists one record per CDR3 protein. The data contain around 200,000 distinct CDR3 sequences, about 6.3% of them singletons. This clonotype was seen at least ten times. At one boundary the junction diverges from the germline segment, which might be a read error. The rearrangement joins TRBV12-3 or TRBV12-4 to TRBJ2-2; possibly TRBD2 for D (5 bases). The source is a human donor who donated a stem cell graft to a child with Wiskott-Aldrich syndrome. The material was PBMCs from the stem cell graft donor, obtained from the stem cell graft. The CDR3: CASSSIGDLFF. CDR3 DNA sequence: TGTGCCAGCAGTTCCATCGGGGATCTGTTTTTT.